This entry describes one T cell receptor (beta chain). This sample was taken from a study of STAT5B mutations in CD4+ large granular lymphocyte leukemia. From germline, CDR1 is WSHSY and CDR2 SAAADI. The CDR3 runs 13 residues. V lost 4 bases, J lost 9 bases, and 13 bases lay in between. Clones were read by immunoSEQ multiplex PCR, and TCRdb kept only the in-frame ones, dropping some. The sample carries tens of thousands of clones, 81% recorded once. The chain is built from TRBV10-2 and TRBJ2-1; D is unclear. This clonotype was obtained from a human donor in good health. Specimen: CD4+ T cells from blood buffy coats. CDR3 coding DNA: TGCGCCAGCAGTGCGTCGGCTTTAGGTGAGCAGTTCTTC. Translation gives CASSASALGEQFF.